Listed here are 11 T cell receptor beta chains from one sample, sequenced in a study of cytomegalovirus exposure and HLA in healthy donors. A multiplex PCR was run with 60 Vbeta primers and 13 Jbeta primers. Sequencing was performed with immunoSEQ multiplex PCR; in TCRdb, only in-frame clones are kept and a portion is missing. The table has under 200,000 clones, roughly 82% seen once. The sequencing sample was made of PBMCs. The receptors shown here come from a girl aged 10 to 17 in good health and CMV-seropositive.

V usage is TRBV4-3 and J usage is TRBJ2-5, with TRBD2 identical over 16 bases. CDR1 LGHNA and CDR2 YSLEER come from the germline V gene. V gave up 2 bases and J gave up 3 bases; unmatched junction bases: 6. This CDR3 comprises 18 residues. In nucleotides, the CDR3 is TGCGCCAGCAGCCAATTTTTCGGGACTAGCGGGGGGGAAGAGACCCAGTACTTC. Protein product: CASSQFFGTSGGEETQYF.

V gene TRBV19 combines with J gene TRBJ2-2, with a weak D call TRBD1 (6 bases). Trimming removed 7 bases from V and 2 bases from J, with 14 bases in between. Germline CDR1 and CDR2: LNHDA and SQIVND (reference sequence). This CDR3 comprises 15 residues. CDR3 DNA: TGTGCCAGTACGCAACCGGGACATAACACCGGGGAGCTGTTTTTT. It encodes CASTQPGHNTGELFF. Supplemented by reference TRBV19 and TRBJ2-2, the full variable domain reads DGGITQSPKYLFRKEGQNVTLSCEQNLNHDAMYWYRQDPGQGLRLIYYSQIVNDFQKGDIAEGYSVSREKKESFPLTVTSAQKNPTAFYLCASTQPGHNTGELFFGEGSRLTVL.

This clone was detected only once. One end of the junction fails to match germline, which may point to a read error. This sequence joins TRBV11-2 and TRBJ2-7; 12 nucleotides line up with TRBD1. This CDR3 has 15 amino acids. Germline CDR1 is SGHAT and CDR2 is FQNNGV. This CDR3 reads CASSSRDRGRPGSDF. The DNA for the CDR3 is TGTGCCAGCAGCTCCCGGGACAGGGGGCGTCCCGGCTCCGACTTC.

The chain employs TRBV29-1 and TRBJ1-1; D not resolved. The CDR3 contains 12 residues. V was cut by 7 bases and J by 4 bases, with 13 bases left in between. Germline CDR1 is SQVTM and CDR2 is ANQGSEA. The CDR3 region is CSAGGGITEAFF. The CDR3 DNA sequence: TGCAGCGCCGGTGGCGGGATCACTGAAGCTTTCTTT.

The V gene is TRBV11-3, the J gene TRBJ2-5; 8 bases map to TRBD1. Trimming cost V 2 bases and J 7 bases; bases outside gene matches: 12. Looked up from germline, CDR1 is SGHNT and CDR2 is YENEEA. The CDR3 contains 16 residues. CDR3 loop: CASSLKQGGQEGTQYF. CDR3 in DNA: TGTGCCAGCAGCTTAAAACAGGGGGGCCAAGAAGGGACCCAGTACTTC.

The rearrangement links TRBV30 to TRBJ2-7; TRBD2 aligns across 7 bases. V lost 4 bases, J lost 6 bases, and 12 bases stayed unmatched. The CDR3 covers 14 residues. The germline gives CDR1 GTSNPN, CDR2 SVGIG (reference sequence). The CDR3 here is CAWTPRRGTFEQYF. As DNA, the CDR3 is TGTGCCTGGACCCCGCGGCGGGGGACCTTCGAGCAGTACTTC.

This clone showed up just a few times. This chain joins TRBV9 and TRBJ1-2; D is unclear. Germline V gives CDR1 SGDLS, CDR2 YYNGEE. Trimming shortened V by 6 bases and J by 0 bases, and 12 bases separated the two germline ends. The CDR3 totals 14 residues. The CDR3 loop is CASTPGLANYGYTF. The CDR3 region has the DNA TGTGCCAGCACCCCGGGGTTAGCTAACTATGGCTACACCTTC.

The CDR3 spells CASSLQGAREQYF. The CDR3 DNA follows: TGTGCCAGCAGTCTACAGGGGGCTCGAGAGCAGTACTTC. The V gene is TRBV6-6, the J gene TRBJ2-7, with TRBD1 matching 9 bases. CDR1 and CDR2 from the germline V gene are MNHNY and SVGAGI (reference sequence). This CDR3 region has 13 residues. Germline trimming cut 5 bases from V and 7 bases from J; bases unmatched to any gene: 6.

In its sample, this clone was seen a few times. This chain joins TRBV28 and TRBJ2-3; 7 bases line up with TRBD2. In germline, CDR1 is MDHEN, CDR2 SYDVKM. The CDR3 has 18 amino acids. With 2 bases clipped from V and 4 bases from J, the junction kept 15 bases outside the gene matches. The CDR3 DNA follows: TGTGCCAGCAGTTTAGTCCTAGCGGAGTATACTAGCGCAGATACGCAGTATTTT. It specifies CASSLVLAEYTSADTQYF.

V gene TRBV7-9 combines with J gene TRBJ2-1, with 11 bases identical to TRBD2. After removal of 5 bases from V and 6 bases from J, the junction contained 12 bases not matched to a gene. Germline V lookup: CDR1 SEHNR, CDR2 FQNEAQ (reference sequence). The CDR3 runs 17 residues. In DNA form, the CDR3 reads TGTGCCAGCAGCGGGGGACTAGCGGCGGCGAGTTCCAATGAGCAGTTCTTC. Translated, it gives CASSGGLAAASSNEQFF.

This clone was found once. The chain combines TRBV7-3 with TRBJ2-5, with 9 bases identical to TRBD2. This CDR3 contains 16 residues. CDR1 is SGHTA, CDR2 FQGTGA, per germline. V shed 1 base, J shed 5 bases, and the junction held 8 bases outside the gene matches. In DNA form, the CDR3 reads TGTGCCAGCAGCTTAAGGGGCGGGGGGGCCGAGGAGACCCAGTACTTC. Its protein product is CASSLRGGGAEETQYF.